These 25 T cell receptor beta chains originate from one sample sequenced in a study of blood T cell repertoires in COVID-19. Sequenced by immunoSEQ multiplex PCR; TCRdb stores in-frame clones only, minus some. The sample yields approximately 150,000 clones, 86% seen once. The sequenced material came from peripheral blood. The receptors shown here come from a woman in her sixties or seventies with acute or convalescent COVID-19.

V and J are TRBV19 and TRBJ2-2, with 7 bases that match TRBD1. Germline V CDR1 and CDR2: LNHDA, SQIVND (reference sequence). The J segment lost 4 bases and the V segment lost 10 bases, leaving 12 bases of the junction unmatched. This CDR3 spans 15 amino acids. CDR3 sequence (DNA): TGTGCCACAAAAAGAGACAGGGTCAGCACCGGGGAGCTGTTTTTT. This encodes CATKRDRVSTGELFF.

This clone was seen only once. V gene TRBV19 combines with J gene TRBJ2-3; a weak D match, TRBD2 (6 bases). V lost 6 bases, J lost 2 bases, and 12 bases lay in between. CDR3 length equals 14 residues. In germline, CDR1 is LNHDA, CDR2 SQIVND (reference sequence). Written as DNA, the CDR3 is TGTGCCAGTAGGGGGGGACGTCCCACAGATACGCAGTATTTT. Its protein product is CASRGGRPTDTQYF.

The rearrangement links TRBV4-1 to TRBJ1-2; TRBD1 might be the D (6 bases). The V gene lost 1 base and the J gene lost 4 bases, with 10 bases spanning the gap. Germline V gene lookup returns CDR1 MGHRA and CDR2 YSYEKL. The CDR3 loop spans 14 amino acids. The CDR3 loop is CASSQGGLGYGYTF. The CDR3 DNA follows: TGCGCCAGCAGCCAAGGGGGGCTCGGCTATGGCTACACCTTC.

The chain couples TRBV4-2 to TRBJ2-2; TRBD2 matches 8 bases. After removal of 0 bases from V and 7 bases from J, the junction contained 13 bases not matched to a gene. The CDR3 contains 18 residues. Per germline, CDR1 LGHNA and CDR2 YNFKEQ. CDR3: CASSQEIPGGASGGELFF. CDR3 nucleotide sequence: TGTGCCAGCAGCCAAGAAATTCCCGGGGGGGCCTCTGGCGGGGAGCTGTTTTTT.

This clone was seen only once. The V and J genes are TRBV5-4 and TRBJ2-7; no definite D call. The ends were cut back, 0 bases at V and 4 bases at J, with 8 bases in the middle. Germline assignment: CDR1 SGHNT and CDR2 YYREEE (reference sequence). The CDR3 loop spans 13 amino acids. CDR3 loop: CASSLDSLYEQYF. The CDR3 coding sequence is TGTGCCAGCAGCTTGGACAGCTTATACGAGCAGTACTTC. Full variable domain (outside the CDR3, taken from reference TRBV5-4 and TRBJ2-7): ETGVTQSPTHLIKTRGQQVTLRCSSQSGHNTVSWYQQALGQGPQFIFQYYREEENGRGNFPPRFSGLQFPNYSSELNVNALELDDSALYLCASSLDSLYEQYFGPGTRLTVT.

The chain recombines TRBV6-5 with TRBJ2-4; weak D call: TRBD1 (7 bases). CDR1 is MNHEY, CDR2 SVGAGI, per germline. The CDR3 has 13 amino acids. The V end was cut by 6 bases, the J end by 9 bases, with 15 bases between. The CDR3 reads CASSPGQGGIQYF. CDR3 nucleotides: TGTGCCAGCAGCCCAGGGCAGGGGGGCATTCAGTACTTC.

The V gene is TRBV5-1, the J gene TRBJ1-4; 8 bases align to TRBD1. Per germline, CDR1 SGHRS and CDR2 YFSETQ. This CDR3 comprises 16 residues. V was clipped by 4 bases and J by 6 bases; unmatched bases: 11. CDR3 loop: CASSARQGRLYEKLFF. The CDR3 region has the DNA TGCGCCAGCAGCGCCCGACAGGGGCGGTTGTATGAAAAACTGTTTTTT.

The chain couples TRBV6-7 to TRBJ2-3, with TRBD2 matching 12 bases. TRBV6-7 has ORF status, its function being uncertain. The CDR3 totals 18 residues. J lost 0 bases, V lost 3 bases, and 7 bases had no gene match. The CDR3 loop reads CASSYFRLAGDSTDTQYF. CDR3 bases: TGTGCCAGCAGTTATTTCCGACTAGCGGGGGATAGCACAGATACGCAGTATTTT.

The rearrangement links TRBV9 to TRBJ2-7, with 10 bases lining up with TRBD2. The germline V gene has CDR1 SGDLS and CDR2 YYNGEE. This CDR3 has 17 residues. Germline trimming cut 0 bases from V and 4 bases from J; bases unmatched to any gene: 10. CDR3 region: CASSVAPTSGALYEQYF. The CDR3 coding sequence is TGTGCCAGCAGCGTAGCTCCAACTAGCGGGGCGCTATACGAGCAGTACTTC.

Of note for this clone: The junction and the germline gene differ at one end; a read error may be behind it. This rearrangement joins TRBV11-1 to TRBJ1-2; 8 nucleotides line up with TRBD1. Germline loops: CDR1 SGHAT, CDR2 FQDESV (reference sequence). This CDR3 is built from 11 residues. The CDR3 protein is CASSPVDRDPF. CDR3 in DNA: TGTGCCAGCAGCCCAGTGGACAGGGATCCTTTC.

V usage is TRBV6-5 and J usage is TRBJ1-2; 8 positions agree with TRBD1. CDR3 size: 12 residues. The V gene's germline CDR1 is MNHEY and CDR2 SVGAGI. The junction had 3 bases not matched to a gene; V was cut back by 8 bases and J by 4 bases. CDR3 sequence (DNA): TGTGCCAGCCCGGACAGGGTCTATGGCTACACCTTC. This encodes CASPDRVYGYTF.

This chain joins TRBV5-1 and TRBJ2-7, with 9 bases fitting TRBD1. Germline V gene sequence: CDR1 SGHRS, CDR2 YFSETQ. The V gene end was trimmed by 4 bases and the J gene end by 4 bases; junction bases not matched to a gene: 12. The CDR3 runs 16 residues. The CDR3 sequence is CASSPASGTGSYEQYF. CDR3 coding DNA: TGCGCCAGCAGCCCCGCTTCCGGGACAGGGAGTTACGAGCAGTACTTC.

The CDR3 sequence: CASSPQGGQTYEQYF. The CDR3 coding sequence is TGCGCCAGCAGCCCGCAGGGAGGGCAGACCTACGAGCAGTACTTC. The J gene is TRBJ2-7, the V gene TRBV5-1, with 7 bases aligning to TRBD2. CDR3 length: 15 amino acids. Unmatched junction bases numbered 9, after V lost 4 bases and J lost 2 bases. Germline loops: CDR1 SGHRS, CDR2 YFSETQ. The full variable domain, in which reference TRBV5-1 and TRBJ2-7 provide the parts outside the CDR3, is KAGVTQTPRYLIKTRGQQVTLSCSPISGHRSVSWYQQTPGQGLQFLFEYFSETQRNKGNFPGRFSGRQFSNSRSEMNVSTLELGDSALYLCASSPQGGQTYEQYFGPGTRLTVT.

This rearrangement joins TRBV6-1 to TRBJ1-2; a possible D gene is TRBD1 (6 bases). This CDR3 region has 15 residues. Germline V CDR1 and CDR2: MNHNS, SASEGT. Trimming removed 2 bases at V and 4 bases at J, with 14 bases between. CDR3 coding DNA: TGTGCCAGCAGTGAAACCGGGACACCTCCCTATGGCTACACCTTC. Translated, it gives CASSETGTPPYGYTF.

This clone was recorded once. The V gene is TRBV28, the J gene TRBJ1-5; the D gene is possibly TRBD1 (6 bases). In germline, CDR1 is MDHEN, CDR2 SYDVKM. Trimming cost V 3 bases and J 0 bases, with 15 bases left between them. CDR3 length equals 17 residues. CDR3 region: CASSFITGTYSNQPQHF. The CDR3 DNA reads as TGTGCCAGCAGTTTTATTACAGGGACGTATAGCAATCAGCCCCAGCATTTT.

The chain couples TRBV4-1 to TRBJ2-1; 12 positions match TRBD2. CDR3 size: 18 residues. Germline-derived CDR1 and CDR2 are MGHRA and YSYEKL. J gave up 4 bases and V 0 bases, and 7 bases lay outside the gene matches. This CDR3 is CASSQEPNLAGGYNEQFF. For the CDR3, the DNA is TGCGCCAGCAGCCAAGAACCCAATCTAGCGGGGGGGTACAATGAGCAGTTCTTC.

The chain recombines TRBV7-9 with TRBJ2-2, with 8 bases identical to TRBD2. After removal of 1 base from V and 3 bases from J, the junction contained 4 bases not matched to a gene. Germline CDR1 reads SEHNR; CDR2 reads FQNEAQ (reference sequence). The CDR3 totals 16 residues. CDR3 residues: CASSLEGSGDTGELFF. The CDR3 DNA reads as TGTGCCAGCAGCTTAGAGGGTAGCGGGGACACCGGGGAGCTGTTTTTT.

The V call is TRBV5-1, the J call TRBJ1-4, with 7 bases aligning to TRBD1. CDR1 SGHRS and CDR2 YFSETQ come from the germline V gene. This CDR3 has 14 amino acids. The V segment lost 4 bases and the J segment 14 bases; nucleotides outside the gene matches: 14. For the CDR3, the DNA is TGCGCCAGCAGCGTGGGGACAGAAGGACAGAAGCTGTTTTTT. This gives the protein CASSVGTEGQKLFF.

CDR3 region: CASSRLGTGTEAFF. The CDR3 bases are TGTGCCAGCAGCCGACTTGGGACAGGCACTGAAGCTTTCTTT. The gene calls are TRBV3-1 (or the pseudogene TRBV3-2) and TRBJ1-1; TRBD1 agrees at 8 bases. The germline CDR1 and CDR2 sequences are LGHDT and YNNKEL (reference sequence). V shed 4 bases and J 4 bases; nucleotides not matched to a gene: 5. The CDR3 covers 14 residues.

The chain has TRBV5-6 and TRBJ2-1, with D maybe TRBD2 (6 bases). Deletions cut 2 bases from V and 2 bases from J, with 11 bases between. CDR1 is SGHDT and CDR2 is YYEEEE in the germline V gene. The CDR3 runs to 15 residues. The CDR3 here is CASSLVQRAYNEQFF. In DNA form, the CDR3 reads TGTGCCAGCAGCTTAGTACAGCGGGCCTACAATGAGCAGTTCTTC.

The chain is built from TRBV28 and TRBJ2-1; possible D gene TRBD1, 5 bases. This CDR3 spans 13 amino acids. Trimming removed 3 bases at V and 9 bases at J, with 12 bases between. Germline V gene sequence: CDR1 MDHEN, CDR2 SYDVKM. CDR3 sequence: CASSFGQGFEQFF. Written as DNA, the CDR3 is TGTGCCAGCAGTTTTGGGCAGGGCTTTGAGCAGTTCTTC.

The genes are TRBV4-3 and TRBJ2-1; 8 nucleotides match TRBD1. CDR1 and CDR2 from the germline V gene are LGHNA and YSLEER. The J segment lost 8 bases and the V segment lost 3 bases, leaving 9 bases of the junction unmatched. The CDR3 spans 15 residues. The chain's CDR3 is CASSQGWGQDDEQFF. The CDR3 region has the DNA TGCGCCAGCAGCCAGGGATGGGGACAGGACGATGAGCAGTTCTTC.

The chain has TRBV2 and TRBJ1-5; D is possibly TRBD1 (5 bases). The V end was cut by 7 bases, the J end by 3 bases, with 13 bases between. CDR3 length: 14 residues. CDR1 and CDR2 from the germline V gene are SNHLY and FYNNEI. The DNA for the CDR3 is TGTGCCAGCAAGGTCGGGGGGTACAATCAGCCCCAGCATTTT. This encodes CASKVGGYNQPQHF.

The chain uses TRBV11-3 and TRBJ1-2; 7 bases agree with TRBD1. From germline, CDR1 is SGHNT and CDR2 YENEEA. The CDR3 consists of 16 residues. V lost 5 bases, J lost 4 bases, and 13 bases stayed unmatched. The CDR3 loop is CASSPGTAAWSYGYTF. The CDR3 DNA follows: TGTGCCAGCAGCCCCGGGACAGCCGCTTGGTCCTATGGCTACACCTTC.

This clone was picked up one time. V gene TRBV28 combines with J gene TRBJ1-5; 9 nucleotides agree with TRBD1. Germline trimming cut 2 bases from V and 4 bases from J; bases unmatched to any gene: 6. Germline V gives CDR1 MDHEN, CDR2 SYDVKM. The CDR3 length is 16 residues. The CDR3 nucleotides read TGTGCCAGCAGTTTACTGGGACAGGGTTTGAATCAGCCCCAGCATTTT. This gives the protein CASSLLGQGLNQPQHF. The full variable domain, rest sourced from reference TRBV28 and TRBJ1-5, is DVKVTQSSRYLVKRTGEKVFLECVQDMDHENMFWYRQDPGLGLRLIYFSYDVKMKEKGDIPEGYSVSREKKERFSLILESASTNQTSMYLCASSLLGQGLNQPQHFGDGTRLSIL.